The 14 T cell receptor beta chains below were found in one sample sequenced in a study of cytomegalovirus exposure and HLA in healthy donors. PCR primers comprised 60 Vbeta and 13 Jbeta primers. Assay used: immunoSEQ multiplex PCR; TCRdb lists only in-frame clones, some missing. The data contain around 200,000 clones, 75% to 90% of them seen just once; the ten biggest clones take up around 0.3%. The sample taken for sequencing was PBMCs. These receptors all come from a woman aged 30 to 39 in good health and CMV-seronegative.

This clone was observed a single time. The V gene is TRBV7-8, the J gene TRBJ2-2; D perhaps matches TRBD2 (5 bases). This CDR3 spans 15 amino acids. Germline values: CDR1 SGHVS, CDR2 FQNEAQ. Trimming took 5 bases from V and 2 from J, leaving 12 bases between them. The CDR3 is CASSETGLNTGELFF. DNA of the CDR3: TGTGCCAGCAGCGAAACTGGACTTAACACCGGGGAGCTGTTTTTT. Complete variable domain (other parts from reference TRBV7-8 and TRBJ2-2): GAGVSQSPRYKVAKRGQDVALRCDPISGHVSLFWYQQALGQGPEFLTYFQNEAQLDKSGLPSDRFFAERPEGSVSTLKIQRTQQEDSAVYLCASSETGLNTGELFFGEGSRLTVL.

The rearrangement links TRBV27 to TRBJ2-3, with a weak D call TRBD2 (5 bases). Trimming took off 5 bases at V and 1 base at J, with 19 bases between the two ends. The CDR3 is made up of 17 amino acids. The germline CDR1 and CDR2 sequences are MNHEY and SMNVEV (reference sequence). The CDR3 coding sequence is TGTGCCAGCAGTACTGGTTTCGAGGGCTTTGGCACAGATACGCAGTATTTT. Translation: CASSTGFEGFGTDTQYF.

The gene calls are TRBV10-2 and TRBJ2-5; 7 bases map to TRBD2. CDR3 length: 15 amino acids. CDR1 is WSHSY, CDR2 SAAADI, per germline. The junction had 5 bases not matched to a gene; V was cut back by 4 bases and J by 0 bases. For the CDR3, the DNA is TGCGCCAGCAGTGGGGCTAGCGGAAACCAAGAGACCCAGTACTTC. Encoded protein: CASSGASGNQETQYF.

V gene TRBV28 combines with J gene TRBJ2-1, with TRBD1 identical over 12 bases. The V segment lost 5 bases and the J segment 4 bases; nucleotides outside the gene matches: 6. CDR3 length equals 16 residues. The germline CDR1 and CDR2 sequences are MDHEN and SYDVKM. CDR3 protein: CASSPRGQGAYNEQFF. The CDR3, as DNA: TGTGCCAGCAGTCCCCGGGGACAGGGGGCTTACAATGAGCAGTTCTTC.

This clone was picked up a small number of times. The chain is built from TRBV11-2 and TRBJ2-1; 8 bases map to TRBD2. The CDR3 sequence is 16 residues long. CDR1 is SGHAT and CDR2 is FQNNGV in the germline V gene. V trimming: 1 base; J trimming: 5 bases; junction bases outside the gene matches: 7. The CDR3 nucleotides are TGTGCCAGCAGCTTAGTAGTCGGGGGGGACCACAATGAGCAGTTCTTC. It encodes CASSLVVGGDHNEQFF.

The chain has TRBV5-1 and TRBJ1-5; D might be TRBD1 (5 bases). Trimming pared 4 bases from V and 0 bases from J, leaving 14 bases between. The CDR3 length is 16 residues. Germline V gives CDR1 SGHRS, CDR2 YFSETQ. This chain's CDR3 is CASSPGGTGSNQPQHF. CDR3 nucleotides: TGCGCCAGCAGCCCTGGGGGGACCGGTAGCAATCAGCCCCAGCATTTT.

The chain joins TRBV5-4 to TRBJ2-5, with D uncertain. Germline V gene lookup returns CDR1 SGHNT and CDR2 YYREEE (reference sequence). The CDR3 contains 12 residues. Trimming took 2 bases from V and 2 from J, leaving 4 bases between them. The CDR3 DNA sequence: TGTGCCAGCAGCTTTCGTCAAGAGACCCAGTACTTC. It yields the protein CASSFRQETQYF.

This clone was observed a handful of times. The J gene is TRBJ2-7, the V gene TRBV28; 11 positions agree with TRBD1. CDR3 length: 15 amino acids. Germline CDR1 reads MDHEN; CDR2 reads SYDVKM. V was pared by 5 bases and J by 7 bases, with 10 bases of the junction left unmatched. CDR3 amino acids: CASSRSGTGGKEQYF. CDR3 nucleotide sequence: TGTGCCAGCAGTCGCTCCGGGACAGGGGGTAAAGAGCAGTACTTC.

V is TRBV7-2 and J is TRBJ2-1; D gene ambiguous. CDR1 is SGHTA, CDR2 FQGNSA, per germline. Trimming took off 5 bases at V and 4 bases at J, with 9 bases between the two ends. This CDR3 is 13 amino acids long. The CDR3 nucleotides read TGTGCCAGCAGCGTCGAGACTTACAATGAGCAGTTCTTC. Translated, it gives CASSVETYNEQFF.

V gene TRBV5-1 combines with J gene TRBJ2-2; tentative D call: TRBD2 (6 bases). This CDR3 has 16 residues. The V gene's germline CDR1 is SGHRS and CDR2 YFSETQ. V was cut by 0 bases and J by 3 bases, with 12 bases left in between. The CDR3 loop reads CASSLVGSGYTGELFF. The CDR3 coding sequence is TGCGCCAGCAGCTTGGTAGGTAGCGGATACACCGGGGAGCTGTTTTTT. Full variable domain (missing parts from reference TRBV5-1 and TRBJ2-2): KAGVTQTPRYLIKTRGQQVTLSCSPISGHRSVSWYQQTPGQGLQFLFEYFSETQRNKGNFPGRFSGRQFSNSRSEMNVSTLELGDSALYLCASSLVGSGYTGELFFGEGSRLTVL.

The rearrangement uses TRBV5-1 and TRBJ2-1; no clear D gene. Trimming took 0 bases from V and 5 from J, leaving 9 bases between them. The CDR3 is 14 amino acids. The germline CDR1 and CDR2 sequences are SGHRS and YFSETQ. CDR3 nucleotides: TGCGCCAGCAGCTTGGAACAGAATAACAATGAGCAGTTCTTC. Its protein is CASSLEQNNNEQFF.

This chain uses TRBV28 with TRBJ2-7, with 7 bases that match TRBD1. Looked up from germline, CDR1 is MDHEN and CDR2 is SYDVKM. The length of the CDR3 is 12 residues. V gave up 8 bases and J gave up 2 bases; unmatched junction bases: 3. The CDR3 bases are TGTGCCAGCGGGGACAGAGCCTACGAGCAGTACTTC. Translated, it gives CASGDRAYEQYF.

The chain recombines TRBV7-9 with TRBJ2-2; 12 bases align to TRBD2. The CDR3 runs 16 residues. The V and J ends lost 5 bases and 6 bases, in that order; junction bases with no gene match: 7. Germline V gene sequence: CDR1 SEHNR, CDR2 FQNEAQ (reference sequence). The CDR3 DNA is TGTGCCAGCAGCCCTAGCGGGGGGGCCTCTCCCGGGGAGCTGTTTTTT. Its protein is CASSPSGGASPGELFF.

V gene TRBV4-1 combines with J gene TRBJ2-2; TRBD2 matches 10 bases. The V segment lost 6 bases and the J segment 1 base; nucleotides outside the gene matches: 5. Per germline, CDR1 MGHRA and CDR2 YSYEKL. There are 16 residues in the CDR3. In DNA, the CDR3 is TGCGCCAGCAGTCGCCTAGCGGGGGTGAACACCGGGGAGCTGTTTTTT. Residues: CASSRLAGVNTGELFF.